These 22 T cell receptor beta chains share one sample of origin, sequenced in a study of glioma-infiltrating T cells. Using RNA template, CDR3s of TCR alpha and beta were amplified with iRepertoire arm-PCR. A single record per CDR3 protein comes from TCRdb applying MiXCR to the multiplex PCR reads. The table has about 400,000 distinct CDR3 sequences, less than 50% seen once. The sequenced sample was glioma tissue, nonneoplastic brain tissue, or PBMCs (not recorded which). The source is a human donor with low-grade glioma or glioblastoma, undergoing nonglioma brain surgery, or in good health (not recorded which).

The V gene is TRBV7-8, the J gene TRBJ2-3; 11 nucleotides agree with TRBD2. J gave up 3 bases and V 1 base, and 9 bases lay outside the gene matches. This CDR3 contains 18 residues. Per germline, CDR1 SGHVS and CDR2 FQNEAQ. DNA for the CDR3: TGTGCCAGCAGCTTAGGAATAGCGGGAGGGCTAGGGACAGATACGCAGTATTTT. This gives the protein CASSLGIAGGLGTDTQYF. Combining the CDR3 with reference TRBV7-8 and TRBJ2-3 gives the whole variable domain GAGVSQSPRYKVAKRGQDVALRCDPISGHVSLFWYQQALGQGPEFLTYFQNEAQLDKSGLPSDRFFAERPEGSVSTLKIQRTQQEDSAVYLCASSLGIAGGLGTDTQYFGPGTRLTVL.

The CDR3 bases are TGTGCCAGCATACCAGGACAGGGGGTAGAGACCCAGTACTTC. This translates into CASIPGQGVETQYF. The chain combines TRBV6-2 or TRBV6-3 with TRBJ2-5, with 10 bases that match TRBD1. Germline V gene lookup returns CDR1 MNHEY and CDR2 SVGEGT. There are 14 residues in the CDR3. V shed 7 bases and J 4 bases; nucleotides not matched to a gene: 6.

With respect to this clonotype: A much larger clone differs by one base, so this may be a read error. The chain combines TRBV28 with TRBJ2-2; no reliable D call. CDR3 length: 12 residues. CDR1 is MDHEN, CDR2 SYDVKM, per germline. V was trimmed by 8 bases and J by 5 bases, leaving 9 bases between them. Written as DNA, the CDR3 is TGTGCCAGCGGCCTTACGACCGGGGAGCTGTTTTTT. This translates into CASGLTTGELFF.

V and J are TRBV20-1 and TRBJ1-5; D gene unclear. Looked up from germline, CDR1 is DFQATT and CDR2 is SNEGSKA (reference sequence). This CDR3 is built from 11 residues. V lost 4 bases and J 7 bases, leaving 8 bases between the germline ends. The CDR3 protein is CSAMTRQPQHF. The CDR3 nucleotides are TGCAGTGCTATGACTCGCCAGCCCCAGCATTTT.

Points on this clonotype: Mismatch with germline at one junction end may stem from a read error. The chain carries TRBV6-2 or TRBV6-3 and TRBJ2-7; D unclear. Germline loops: CDR1 MNHEY, CDR2 SVGEGT. This CDR3 has 13 residues. CDR3 sequence reads: CASNYSGGYEQYF. The CDR3 region has the DNA TGTGCCAGCAATTACTCTGGCGGCTACGAGCAGTACTTC.

Ten or more counts support this clonotype. The chain joins TRBV6-2 or TRBV6-3 to TRBJ2-7; D remains ambiguous. This CDR3 region has 14 residues. Per the germline V gene, CDR1 is MNHEY and CDR2 is SVGEGT. Trimming took 9 bases from V and 1 from J, leaving 16 bases between them. The CDR3 nucleotides are TGTGCCAGTACCCTGGCAGGTGCTTCCTACGAGCAGTACTTC. Amino acids: CASTLAGASYEQYF.

This clonotype was seen repeatedly, ten times or more. The chain links TRBV25-1 to TRBJ1-1; D possibly corresponds to TRBD1 (5 bases). The germline V gene encodes CDR1 MGHDK and CDR2 SYGVNS. The CDR3 length is 14 residues. V was pared by 3 bases and J by 0 bases, with 8 bases between. This chain's CDR3 is CASSEVGVNTEAFF. DNA of the CDR3: TGTGCCAGCAGTGAGGTGGGGGTGAACACTGAAGCTTTCTTT.

As to this clonotype: Compared with germline, one end of the junction differs, possibly owing to a read error. J is TRBJ2-5 and V is TRBV28; TRBD1 matches at 10 bases. The germline V gene encodes CDR1 MDHEN and CDR2 SYDVKM. This CDR3 has 16 amino acids. CDR3 in amino acids: CASSLDRTGGRGHQYF. CDR3 bases: TGCGCCAGCAGCCTAGATCGGACAGGGGGTAGAGGACACCAGTACTTC.

Turning to this clonotype: Since a much larger clone is just one base distant, this may be a read error. This chain joins TRBV27 and TRBJ2-7, with 13 bases aligning to TRBD2. Germline V gives CDR1 MNHEY, CDR2 SMNVEV (reference sequence). This CDR3 region has 15 residues. The V gene end was trimmed by 9 bases and the J gene end by 7 bases; junction bases not matched to a gene: 12. The CDR3 region is CARSPGTSGMGEQYF. In nucleotides, the CDR3 is TGTGCCAGAAGTCCCGGGACTAGCGGGATGGGGGAGCAGTACTTC.

This clonotype was recorded at least ten times. The chain uses TRBV27 and TRBJ2-7; a weak D match, TRBD2 (6 bases). This CDR3 is built from 14 residues. The V gene's germline CDR1 is MNHEY and CDR2 SMNVEV (reference sequence). V was cut by 2 bases and J by 4 bases, with 12 bases left in between. CDR3 nucleotide sequence: TGTGCCAGCAGTTTAGAAAGGGGAGGTTACGAGCAGTACTTC. Its protein product is CASSLERGGYEQYF.

To note about this clonotype: This clone may be a read error of a much larger clone one base away. The rearrangement uses TRBV15 and TRBJ2-1; the D is unclear. V lost 3 bases and J lost 7, with 19 bases in between. CDR3 length equals 16 residues. Germline assignment: CDR1 LNHNV and CDR2 YYDKDF (reference sequence). The CDR3 is CATSRPPLAPSNEQFF. CDR3 DNA: TGTGCCACCAGCAGGCCCCCGCTGGCGCCTAGTAATGAGCAGTTCTTC.

This sequence joins TRBV27 and TRBJ1-5; the D is unclear. In germline, CDR1 is MNHEY, CDR2 SMNVEV (reference sequence). CDR3 length equals 15 residues. V lost 8 bases, J lost 4 bases, and 18 bases lay in between. The CDR3 is CASSSRRTPNQPQHF. CDR3 coding DNA: TGTGCCAGCTCCTCCAGGAGAACACCGAATCAGCCCCAGCATTTT.

The gene calls are TRBV19 and TRBJ1-5; 9 bases fit TRBD1. The CDR3 loop spans 15 amino acids. The germline gives CDR1 LNHDA, CDR2 SQIVND (reference sequence). Trimming took 3 bases from V and 7 from J; bases not matched to a gene: 7. The CDR3: CASSISGTGPQPQHF. CDR3 sequence (DNA): TGTGCCAGTAGTATCTCCGGGACAGGGCCACAGCCCCAGCATTTT.

This clonotype was found a few times. The genes are TRBV5-4 and TRBJ1-1, with D possibly TRBD1 on 5 matching bases. Trimming stripped 4 bases from V and 4 bases from J, with 17 bases between. CDR1 SGHNT and CDR2 YYREEE come from the germline V gene (reference sequence). The CDR3 is 15 residues long. The CDR3 is CASSPDGAGGTEAFF. The CDR3 nucleotides are TGTGCCAGCAGCCCGGACGGGGCGGGCGGCACTGAAGCTTTCTTT.

This clonotype came up many times. The rearrangement uses TRBV25-1 and TRBJ2-5, with TRBD1 identical over 7 bases. J was trimmed by 5 bases and V by 1 base; bases with no gene match: 7. This CDR3 comprises 15 residues. The germline CDR1 and CDR2 sequences are MGHDK and SYGVNS. The CDR3 spells CASSELTGFEETQYF. CDR3 sequence (DNA): TGTGCCAGCAGTGAATTGACAGGGTTCGAGGAGACCCAGTACTTC.

This clonotype was detected many times. The chain employs TRBV6-2 or TRBV6-3 and TRBJ1-5; D is unresolved. Germline V CDR1 and CDR2: MNHEY, SVGEGT. Trimming stripped 0 bases from V and 3 bases from J, with 9 bases between. The CDR3 is 15 residues long. CDR3 region: CASSYSGGFNQPQHF. CDR3 nucleotides: TGTGCCAGCAGTTACTCCGGCGGCTTCAATCAGCCCCAGCATTTT.

This clonotype turned up a few times. The V call is TRBV28, the J call TRBJ2-1, with a tentative D call TRBD1 (5 bases). CDR3 length equals 18 residues. Trimming took 7 bases from V and 2 from J, leaving 24 bases between them. CDR1 and CDR2 (germline): MDHEN, SYDVKM. In nucleotides, the CDR3 is TGTGCCAGCATCCAGTTTGGCGTTAGGGGCCGCGCCTACAATGAGCAGTTCTTC. Amino acid sequence: CASIQFGVRGRAYNEQFF.

Turning to this clonotype: A read error is possible here, since a much larger clone lies one base away. The genes are TRBV28 and TRBJ2-3; no clear D gene. The CDR3 totals 16 residues. Trimming took off 3 bases at V and 2 bases at J, with 15 bases between the two ends. CDR1 and CDR2 from the germline V gene are MDHEN and SYDVKM. CDR3 in amino acids: CASSFSMVRITDTQYF. Here the CDR3 DNA reads TGTGCCAGCAGTTTTAGTATGGTGCGGATCACAGATACGCAGTATTTT.

This clonotype appeared a few times. V is TRBV20-1 and J is TRBJ2-3; the match to TRBD2 covers 10 bases. Looked up from germline, CDR1 is DFQATT and CDR2 is SNEGSKA (reference sequence). The V and J ends lost 5 bases and 1 base, in that order; junction bases with no gene match: 6. The CDR3 covers 15 residues. DNA of the CDR3: TGCAGTGCTCTACGACTAGCGGGCGGCACAGATACGCAGTATTTT. Protein product: CSALRLAGGTDTQYF.

This clonotype was counted between two and nine times. Here the CDR3 reads CSARGYRGHEQYF. CDR3 bases: TGCAGTGCTAGAGGCTACAGGGGCCACGAGCAGTACTTC. The chain is built from TRBV20-1 and TRBJ2-7; TRBD1 matches at 7 bases. There are 13 residues in the CDR3. The V gene's germline CDR1 is DFQATT and CDR2 SNEGSKA (reference sequence). The V gene end was trimmed by 1 base and the J gene end by 5 bases; junction bases not matched to a gene: 5.

Many counts were recorded for this clonotype. The chain uses TRBV20-1 and TRBJ2-3; TRBD2 matches 10 bases. The CDR3 consists of 15 residues. The V and J ends lost 5 bases and 8 bases, in that order; junction bases with no gene match: 13. Germline loops: CDR1 DFQATT, CDR2 SNEGSKA (reference sequence). The CDR3 here is CSARRTSGSGGTQYF. The CDR3 bases are TGCAGTGCTCGACGGACTAGCGGCTCGGGTGGTACGCAGTATTTT.

This clonotype appeared many times. This chain joins TRBV6-2 or TRBV6-3 and TRBJ1-6; D unclear. The CDR3 covers 15 residues. The V end was cut by 2 bases, the J end by 10 bases, with 15 bases between. The V gene's germline CDR1 is MNHEY and CDR2 SVGEGT. The CDR3 sequence: CASSYDQGNYSPLHF. The CDR3 DNA sequence: TGTGCCAGCAGTTACGATCAAGGGAATTACTCACCCCTCCACTTT.